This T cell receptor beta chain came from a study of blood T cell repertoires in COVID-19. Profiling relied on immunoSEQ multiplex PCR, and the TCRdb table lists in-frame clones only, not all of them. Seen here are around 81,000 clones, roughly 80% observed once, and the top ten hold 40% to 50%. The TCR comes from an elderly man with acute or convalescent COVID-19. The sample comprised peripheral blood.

In DNA form, the CDR3 reads TGTGCCAGCAGTACTACAGATACGCAGTATTTT. Protein product: CASSTTDTQYF. The chain combines TRBV28 with TRBJ2-3, with no clear D. The germline CDR1 and CDR2 sequences are MDHEN and SYDVKM. The CDR3 loop spans 11 amino acids. Trimming took off 5 bases at V and 3 bases at J, with 3 bases between the two ends.